This T cell receptor beta chain emerged from a study of monozygotic twins with inflammatory bowel disease. The CDR3 consists of 15 residues. Per germline, CDR1 DFQATT and CDR2 SNEGSKA (reference sequence). As regards this clonotype: Its antigen remains unidentified.

Overall study results and limits: Healthy twins shared more clonotypes with others than IBD patients, most markedly active ones.

Across eight separate reactions for each sample, cDNA was made. TCRalpha and TCRbeta cDNA went through two nested PCRs of around 15 and 9 cycles. From its re-call of the 5' RACE reads, TCRdb lists each CDR3 protein once, without DNA. The specimen's table records roughly 100,000 distinct CDR3 sequences. The chain couples TRBV20-1 to TRBJ2-7; TCRdb proposes TRBD1, but this gene call is untestable without DNA. The sequence was obtained from a human donor with ulcerative colitis or Crohn's disease, or a healthy co-twin of an affected twin (not recorded which). The sample consisted of blood. The CDR3 spells CSARRGQGATYEQYF.